The source of this T cell receptor beta chain is a study of cytomegalovirus exposure and HLA in healthy donors. About the study: The early release's HLA-typed donors yielded tens of millions of unique TCRs.

General study results and limits: Researchers reportedly found TCR beta sequences accurately predicted most subjects' HLA-A and HLA-B alleles. Looking again later, the authors saw that most CMV-associated TCR beta chains seemed HLA-restricted.

This clone was seen a handful of times. Its antigen is currently unknown. The CDR3 has 16 amino acids. Germline CDR1 SGHRS, CDR2 YFSETQ. The J segment lost 4 bases and the V segment lost 3 bases, leaving 5 bases of the junction unmatched. The PCR had 60 Vbeta and 13 Jbeta primers. The table came from immunoSEQ multiplex PCR; TCRdb's copy has only in-frame clones and leaves some out. This table has 150,000 to 200,000 clones, 68% appearing once. The chain is built from TRBV5-1 and TRBJ2-6; 9 nucleotides line up with TRBD1. This clonotype was obtained from a man in his fifties in good health and CMV-seronegative. The sequenced sample consisted of PBMCs. The CDR3 sequence is CASSSGTGLGANVLTF. The CDR3, as DNA: TGCGCCAGCAGCTCCGGGACAGGGCTAGGGGCCAACGTCCTGACTTTC.